The 32 T cell receptor beta chains in this list originate from one sample, sequenced in a study of blood T cell repertoires in COVID-19. Clones were read by immunoSEQ multiplex PCR, and TCRdb kept only the in-frame ones, dropping some. The sample shows roughly 66,000 clones, about 91% of them seen only once. Sequencing was done on a sample of peripheral blood. Receptor source: a human donor in a cohort sampled during active COVID-19.

This clone has only one observation. The rearrangement uses TRBV3-1 (or the pseudogene TRBV3-2) and TRBJ2-2; TRBD2 agrees at 13 bases. CDR3 length: 17 residues. Germline CDR1 LGHDT, CDR2 YNNKEL (reference sequence). The trim removed 6 bases at V and 0 bases at J, leaving 4 bases unmatched. CDR3 nucleotide sequence: TGTGCCAGCAGTCCGGGACTAGCGGGAACGAACACCGGGGAGCTGTTTTTT. As protein: CASSPGLAGTNTGELFF.

The gene calls are TRBV5-1 and TRBJ2-2; 8 bases fit TRBD2. J gave up 0 bases and V 4 bases, and 5 bases lay outside the gene matches. The CDR3 covers 16 residues. Per germline, CDR1 SGHRS and CDR2 YFSETQ. This CDR3 is CASSGGLAANTGELFF. Written as DNA, the CDR3 is TGCGCCAGCAGCGGAGGACTAGCAGCGAACACCGGGGAGCTGTTTTTT.

V usage is TRBV7-2 and J usage is TRBJ1-4; TRBD1 agrees at 7 bases. Germline trimming cut 5 bases from V and 5 bases from J; bases unmatched to any gene: 5. This CDR3 comprises 14 residues. Germline V gene sequence: CDR1 SGHTA, CDR2 FQGNSA. The chain's CDR3 is CASSLTGENEKLFF. The CDR3 region has the DNA TGTGCCAGCAGCCTTACAGGGGAGAATGAAAAACTGTTTTTT.

The chain is built from TRBV6-5 and TRBJ2-1; 8 bases are a match to TRBD2. CDR3 length equals 12 residues. The trim removed 6 bases at V and 9 bases at J, leaving 4 bases unmatched. In germline, CDR1 is MNHEY, CDR2 SVGAGI. The CDR3 reads CASSERETEQFF. The CDR3 nucleotides read TGTGCCAGCAGCGAGCGGGAGACTGAGCAGTTCTTC.

The rearrangement uses TRBV27 and TRBJ2-1; 12 bases are a match to TRBD1. Germline-derived CDR1 and CDR2 are MNHEY and SMNVEV (reference sequence). V lost 4 bases, J lost 9 bases, and 4 bases stayed unmatched. The CDR3 length is 14 residues. CDR3: CASSSGTGGFEQFF. CDR3 sequence (DNA): TGTGCCAGCAGTTCCGGGACAGGGGGCTTTGAGCAGTTCTTC.

The sample holds one count of this clone. This chain connects TRBV7-2 to TRBJ2-5; 8 nucleotides line up with TRBD2. The junction had 3 bases not matched to a gene; V was cut back by 3 bases and J by 0 bases. Germline V gene data show CDR1 as SGHTA and CDR2 as FQGNSA. The CDR3 runs to 15 residues. As DNA, the CDR3 is TGTGCCAGCAGCTTTGCGGGGGGCAACCAAGAGACCCAGTACTTC. This gives the protein CASSFAGGNQETQYF.

The chain has TRBV11-1 and TRBJ1-1; D unclear. CDR3 length equals 15 residues. From germline, CDR1 is SGHAT and CDR2 FQDESV (reference sequence). V lost 5 bases and J lost 4, with 17 bases in between. The CDR3 region is CASSPRTLRGTEAFF. The CDR3 region has the DNA TGTGCCAGCAGCCCTCGGACCCTGCGGGGCACTGAAGCTTTCTTT.

V and J are TRBV11-3 and TRBJ2-5, with D maybe TRBD2 (6 bases). Germline-derived CDR1 and CDR2 are SGHNT and YENEEA. V was clipped by 3 bases and J by 2 bases, with 7 bases between them. This CDR3 spans 13 amino acids. The CDR3 loop reads CASSLGGQETQYF. The CDR3 DNA sequence: TGTGCCAGCAGCTTGGGGGGTCAAGAGACCCAGTACTTC.

This clone was observed once. V is TRBV29-1 and J is TRBJ2-1; 13 bases fit TRBD2. Germline V gene data show CDR1 as SQVTM and CDR2 as ANQGSEA. The junction had 10 bases not matched to a gene; V was cut back by 8 bases and J by 0 bases. The CDR3 consists of 17 residues. CDR3 DNA: TGCAGCCTCGGGGGGACTAGCGGGGCCAGCTCCTACAATGAGCAGTTCTTC. It is translated as CSLGGTSGASSYNEQFF.

This clone was seen only a few times. This chain connects TRBV6-5 to TRBJ2-1; 7 bases line up with TRBD1. Losses at the gene ends were 5 bases for V and 6 bases for J; bases not matched to a gene: 7. The germline CDR1 and CDR2 sequences are MNHEY and SVGAGI. The CDR3 loop spans 14 amino acids. CDR3 protein: CASSNDRVGNEQFF. In nucleotides, the CDR3 is TGTGCCAGCAGTAACGACAGGGTCGGCAATGAGCAGTTCTTC.

The chain carries TRBV7-2 and TRBJ1-2; 7 bases fit TRBD1. Germline V gene sequence: CDR1 SGHTA, CDR2 FQGNSA. J lost 4 bases, V lost 1 base, and 6 bases had no gene match. There are 15 residues in the CDR3. CDR3 sequence reads: CASSLGTGRIYGYTF. The DNA for the CDR3 is TGTGCCAGCAGCTTAGGGACAGGAAGGATCTATGGCTACACCTTC.

The V call is TRBV2, the J call TRBJ2-1; unclear D gene. V lost 5 bases to trimming and J lost 0 bases, with 14 bases between them. Looked up from germline, CDR1 is SNHLY and CDR2 is FYNNEI. The CDR3 runs 16 residues. The DNA of the CDR3 is TGTGCCAGCAGTCAAGGTGGTCGAGGCTCCTACAATGAGCAGTTCTTC. Translation: CASSQGGRGSYNEQFF.

This chain links TRBV2 with TRBJ2-3, with 13 bases matching TRBD2. The ends lost 6 bases at V and 4 bases at J; junction bases unmatched: 7. This CDR3 contains 16 residues. CDR1 SNHLY and CDR2 FYNNEI come from the germline V gene. The CDR3 DNA reads as TGTGCCAGCAGGGGCCGGACTAGCGGGAGCCCAGATACGCAGTATTTT. This translates into CASRGRTSGSPDTQYF.

This clone was counted once. Written as DNA, the CDR3 is TGCGCCAGCAGCCAATTAGCGGGGGGATCCTACAATGAGCAGTTCTTC. Translation: CASSQLAGGSYNEQFF. The chain joins TRBV4-3 to TRBJ2-1; TRBD2 matches at 10 bases. CDR1 LGHNA and CDR2 YSLEER come from the germline V gene. V dropped 2 bases and J dropped 1; count of bases not matched to a gene: 2. CDR3 length: 16 residues.

The V gene is TRBV7-2, the J gene TRBJ2-3; D is uncertain. V lost 5 bases, J lost 6 bases, and 9 bases lay in between. The germline V gene encodes CDR1 SGHTA and CDR2 FQGNSA. This CDR3 spans 12 amino acids. DNA of the CDR3: TGTGCCAGCAGCCTCAAAGCGGATACGCAGTATTTT. It encodes CASSLKADTQYF.

V usage is TRBV6-2 or TRBV6-3 and J usage is TRBJ2-1, with TRBD2 identical over 12 bases. Trimming cost V 6 bases and J 10 bases; bases outside gene matches: 10. Germline CDR1 and CDR2: MNHEY and SVGEGT. The CDR3 loop spans 15 amino acids. CDR3 coding DNA: TGTGCCAGCAGCCAAGATGGGACTAGCGGGCAAGAGCAGTTCTTC. It codes for CASSQDGTSGQEQFF.

The chain carries TRBV3-1 (or the pseudogene TRBV3-2) and TRBJ1-2; no definite D call. Trimming left V 3 bases short and J 7 bases short, with 12 bases between. The CDR3 spans 13 residues. Germline CDR1 and CDR2: LGHDT and YNNKEL (reference sequence). The CDR3 reads CASSQAAVAGYTF. The CDR3 DNA reads TGTGCCAGCAGCCAGGCTGCAGTTGCTGGCTACACCTTC.

The gene calls are TRBV7-9 and TRBJ2-5, with 8 bases aligning to TRBD2. Per germline, CDR1 SEHNR and CDR2 FQNEAQ (reference sequence). This CDR3 spans 17 amino acids. With V trimmed by 1 base and J by 4 bases, 11 bases remained unmatched. CDR3 in DNA: TGTGCCAGCAGCTTAGAGCTGACTAGCGAGCGCGCAGAGACCCAGTACTTC. This translates into CASSLELTSERAETQYF.

The chain joins TRBV7-2 to TRBJ2-7; 8 bases are a match to TRBD2. This CDR3 has 15 residues. Germline V gene data show CDR1 as SGHTA and CDR2 as FQGNSA. The J segment lost 3 bases and the V segment lost 4 bases, leaving 8 bases of the junction unmatched. CDR3 nucleotide sequence: TGTGCCAGCAGCTCAAAGCCGGGACTAGTCTACGAGCAGTACTTC. This codes for CASSSKPGLVYEQYF.

CDR3 DNA sequence: TGTGCCAGCAGTGACCGGAACCCGGACGGGGGTCATGGCTACACCTTC. Translation gives CASSDRNPDGGHGYTF. The rearrangement joins TRBV25-1 to TRBJ1-2; TRBD1 might be the D (5 bases). V lost 3 bases and J lost 6, with 20 bases in between. Per the germline V gene, CDR1 is MGHDK and CDR2 is SYGVNS. The CDR3 contains 16 residues.

The chain employs TRBV2 and TRBJ2-1, with no clear D. Germline V lookup: CDR1 SNHLY, CDR2 FYNNEI. The germline V and J ends were trimmed by 6 bases and 9 bases, with 9 bases remaining between them. This CDR3 is built from 11 residues. CDR3 in amino acids: CASSERSEQFF. As DNA, the CDR3 is TGTGCCAGCAGCGAGCGTAGTGAGCAGTTCTTC.

As DNA, the CDR3 is TGTGCCAGTAGTATAGGTGGAGGGACAGGGAGCACAGATACGCAGTATTTT. It specifies CASSIGGGTGSTDTQYF. The V gene is TRBV19, the J gene TRBJ2-3; 9 bases are shared with TRBD1. J lost 0 bases, V lost 1 base, and 5 bases had no gene match. CDR1 and CDR2 (germline): LNHDA, SQIVND (reference sequence). The CDR3 has 17 amino acids. The variable domain in full, with the rest retrieved from reference TRBV19 and TRBJ2-3, is DGGITQSPKYLFRKEGQNVTLSCEQNLNHDAMYWYRQDPGQGLRLIYYSQIVNDFQKGDIAEGYSVSREKKESFPLTVTSAQKNPTAFYLCASSIGGGTGSTDTQYFGPGTRLTVL.

The rearrangement joins TRBV11-2 to TRBJ2-7; 8 bases line up with TRBD2. This CDR3 is built from 15 residues. V lost 4 bases, J lost 4 bases, and 9 bases stayed unmatched. CDR1 is SGHAT, CDR2 FQNNGV, per germline. The CDR3 DNA sequence: TGTGCCAGCAGCTCCGCCTGGGCTAGCGGGTACGAGCAGTACTTC. It is translated as CASSSAWASGYEQYF.

This clone was seen a single time. This chain links TRBV2 with TRBJ2-5, with D possibly TRBD2 on 6 matching bases. This CDR3 region has 15 residues. The germline CDR1 and CDR2 sequences are SNHLY and FYNNEI. Trimming took off 5 bases at V and 1 base at J, with 14 bases between the two ends. The chain's CDR3 is CASSSRRTTQETQYF. The CDR3 DNA is TGTGCCAGCAGTTCACGACGGACTACCCAAGAGACCCAGTACTTC.

The rearrangement joins TRBV28 to TRBJ1-1; no clear D. The V gene's germline CDR1 is MDHEN and CDR2 SYDVKM. V lost 6 bases, J lost 6 bases, and 11 bases lay in between. This CDR3 contains 12 residues. For the CDR3, the DNA is TGTGCCAGCAGCAAAGGCGGCCCTGAAGCTTTCTTT. Protein sequence: CASSKGGPEAFF.

The gene calls are TRBV2 and TRBJ2-2, with a weak D call TRBD1 (5 bases). V was shortened by 2 bases and J by 3 bases, with 10 bases between the two germline ends. The germline V gene encodes CDR1 SNHLY and CDR2 FYNNEI. The CDR3 runs 15 residues. CDR3 coding DNA: TGTGCCAGCAGTGAATGGGGCCTCGACACCGGGGAGCTGTTTTTT. Encoded protein: CASSEWGLDTGELFF.

The chain carries TRBV5-1 and TRBJ1-2; D is possibly TRBD1 (5 bases). CDR3 size: 16 residues. V lost 2 bases, J lost 5 bases, and 19 bases lay in between. Per germline, CDR1 SGHRS and CDR2 YFSETQ. CDR3 loop: CASSFGGTPGRYGYTF. The CDR3 DNA follows: TGCGCCAGCAGCTTTGGGGGAACTCCCGGGAGGTATGGCTACACCTTC.

The chain joins TRBV2 to TRBJ1-4, with 8 bases lining up with TRBD1. The junction had 11 bases not matched to a gene; V was cut back by 5 bases and J by 6 bases. The CDR3 contains 16 residues. Germline CDR1 SNHLY, CDR2 FYNNEI. DNA of the CDR3: TGTGCCAGCAGTAAAAACACCCCGGGACAGGATGAAAAACTGTTTTTT. Encoded protein: CASSKNTPGQDEKLFF. Drawing the rest from reference TRBV2 and TRBJ1-4, the complete variable domain is EPEVTQTPSHQVTQMGQEVILRCVPISNHLYFYWYRQILGQKVEFLVSFYNNEISEKSEIFDDQFSVERPDGSNFTLKIRSTKLEDSAMYFCASSKNTPGQDEKLFFGSGTQLSVL.

This rearrangement joins TRBV7-8 to TRBJ2-3; TRBD2 matches at 13 bases. Germline values: CDR1 SGHVS, CDR2 FQNEAQ. V lost 4 bases to trimming and J lost 0 bases; unmatched junction nucleotides: 13. The CDR3 contains 20 residues. CDR3 in amino acids: CASSSPRTSGSGPSTDTQYF. DNA for the CDR3: TGTGCCAGCAGCTCACCGAGGACTAGCGGGAGCGGTCCTAGCACAGATACGCAGTATTTT.

Here the CDR3 reads CASSLEGGPDTIYF. CDR3 bases: TGTGCCAGCAGCTTAGAAGGAGGGCCGGACACCATATATTTT. The chain employs TRBV7-2 and TRBJ1-3; D not certain. Germline lookup yields CDR1 SGHTA and CDR2 FQGNSA. The ends were cut back, 1 base at V and 8 bases at J, with 12 bases in the middle. The CDR3 has 14 amino acids.

The chain uses TRBV5-1 and TRBJ2-7; TRBD1 matches at 10 bases. After removal of 2 bases from V and 3 bases from J, the junction contained 2 bases not matched to a gene. Germline loops: CDR1 SGHRS, CDR2 YFSETQ. The CDR3 contains 14 residues. The CDR3 DNA reads as TGCGCCAGCAGCTTCGGGACAGGGGACTACGAGCAGTACTTC. Protein product: CASSFGTGDYEQYF.

The chain carries TRBV7-2 and TRBJ1-3; no clear D gene. V lost 5 bases to trimming and J lost 4 bases, with 12 bases between them. Germline values: CDR1 SGHTA, CDR2 FQGNSA. This CDR3 comprises 14 residues. CDR3 sequence reads: CASSAVAGGNTIYF. In DNA, the CDR3 is TGTGCCAGCAGCGCGGTGGCGGGAGGAAACACCATATATTTT.